This entry lists 21 T cell receptor beta chains sequenced from one sample in a study of CD8+CD57+ T cells in acquired aplastic anemia. Individuals selected for sequencing had exhibited CD8+CD57+ cell expansion on flow cytometry. The study profiled TCR beta VDJ and CDR3 using genomic DNA as template. MiXCR, applied by TCRdb to the reads, yields one record per CDR3 protein. The sample holds 260,000 or so distinct CDR3 sequences, 82% seen once. Input material: sorted CD4+, CD8+, or CD8+CD57+ T cells (not recorded which) from PBMCs. Every receptor here comes from a human donor with aplastic anemia.

The chain uses TRBV5-5 and TRBJ2-6, with unresolved D. V gave up 4 bases and J gave up 4 bases, with 15 bases separating them. Germline V CDR1 and CDR2: SGHKS, YYEKEE (reference sequence). This CDR3 is built from 16 residues. CDR3 protein: CASSPAGRYGANVLTF. For the CDR3, the DNA is TGTGCCAGCAGCCCCGCTGGTAGGTACGGGGCCAACGTCCTGACTTTC. Complete variable domain (other parts from reference TRBV5-5 and TRBJ2-6): DAGVTQSPTHLIKTRGQQVTLRCSPISGHKSVSWYQQVLGQGPQFIFQYYEKEERGRGNFPDRFSARQFPNYSSELNVNALLLGDSALYLCASSPAGRYGANVLTFGAGSRLTVL.

This clonotype was counted a single time. The chain is built from TRBV5-5 and TRBJ1-2; 7 bases are shared with TRBD1. The CDR3 runs to 17 residues. The V gene end was trimmed by 6 bases and the J gene end by 5 bases; junction bases not matched to a gene: 19. CDR1 is SGHKS, CDR2 YYEKEE, per germline (reference sequence). The CDR3 spells CASIRGTEDGLVYGYTF. The CDR3 region has the DNA TGTGCCAGCATCCGCGGGACAGAGGACGGGCTCGTATATGGCTACACCTTC.

This clonotype was observed many times. The chain has TRBV19 and TRBJ1-5; no definite D call. Germline CDR1 LNHDA, CDR2 SQIVND (reference sequence). This CDR3 is 12 amino acids long. The V gene lost 5 bases and the J gene lost 8 bases, with 10 bases spanning the gap. CDR3 in DNA: TGTGCCAGTAGTTCTCTCGGGGAGCCCCAGCATTTT. It is translated as CASSSLGEPQHF.

This clonotype occurred a few times. This clone may be a read error of a much larger clone one base away. The chain carries TRBV5-5 and TRBJ2-3; D perhaps matches TRBD2 (5 bases). CDR3 length: 13 residues. Germline V CDR1 and CDR2: SGHKS, YYEKEE (reference sequence). V lost 0 bases to trimming and J lost 4 bases, with 6 bases between them. The CDR3 loop is CASSLDGADTQYF. The CDR3 DNA reads as TGTGCCAGCAGCTTGGACGGGGCAGATACGCAGTATTTT.

This clonotype rates as large (0.1 to 1%). The V gene is TRBV7-8, the J gene TRBJ2-1; D may be TRBD2 (5 bases). Germline values: CDR1 SGHVS, CDR2 FQNEAQ. V lost 4 bases and J lost 13, with 17 bases in between. The CDR3 extends over 13 amino acids. Here the CDR3 DNA reads TGTGCCAGCAGCTCCGGGGTTACGGGTGGACAGTTCTTC. Translation: CASSSGVTGGQFF.

On this clonotype: The final CDR3 position lacks the conserved phenylalanine or tryptophan, pointing to a likely read error. Because the CDR3's place on the DNA is in doubt, the DNA is left out and the CDR3 is given as listed by TCRdb. This chain joins TRBV9 and TRBJ2-3; TRBD1 was called by the table and not checked on the DNA. The CDR3 length equals 13 residues, ends included. Germline CDR1 reads SGDLS; CDR2 reads YYNGEE. CDR3 residues: CASGDGGTNQYFV.

At least ten counts were recorded for this clonotype. This sequence joins TRBV4-1 and TRBJ1-5; D may be TRBD1 (5 bases). Per the germline V gene, CDR1 is MGHRA and CDR2 is YSYEKL. The CDR3 covers 14 residues. The V gene lost 4 bases and the J gene lost 3 bases, with 10 bases spanning the gap. CDR3 protein: CASSRDVLNQPQHF. The CDR3 DNA reads TGCGCCAGCAGCCGGGACGTCCTCAATCAGCCCCAGCATTTT.

The sample holds one count of this clonotype. Here the CDR3 omits its conserved ending phenylalanine or tryptophan, so a read error is the likely source. Because the CDR3's place on the DNA is in doubt, the DNA is left out and the CDR3 is given as listed by TCRdb. V gene TRBV7-2 combines with J gene TRBJ2-3; the table assigns TRBD2, which was not confirmed against the DNA. From its first to its last residue, the CDR3 has 13 amino acids. CDR1 is SGHTA, CDR2 FQGNSA, per germline. CDR3 amino acids: CASRLAGGAAPYY.

This clonotype occurred once. The chain combines TRBV7-9 with TRBJ1-1; D perhaps matches TRBD1 (5 bases). This CDR3 contains 15 residues. V was shortened by 4 bases and J by 14 bases, with 26 bases between the two germline ends. Germline CDR1 SEHNR, CDR2 FQNEAQ (reference sequence). CDR3 coding DNA: TGTGCCAGCAGCTCCTCGGAATCAGGGCCGAGCTCCTACTTCTTT. It is translated as CASSSSESGPSSYFF.

Comment on this clonotype: The CDR3 does not close with the conserved phenylalanine or tryptophan, likely indicating a read error. The DNA is left out, because the CDR3 cannot be placed on it with certainty; the CDR3 is given as TCRdb lists it. The chain has TRBV7-9 and TRBJ1-2; the tabulated D call, TRBD1, remains unverified against the DNA. CDR1 is SEHNR and CDR2 is FQNEAQ in the germline V gene (reference sequence). Including both end residues, the CDR3 is 13 amino acids long. CDR3 sequence reads: CASSWAGEQFFGP.

A note on this clonotype: The junction departs from germline at one end; a sequencing error may be responsible. This chain uses TRBV9 with TRBJ2-2; TRBD2 might be the D (5 bases). Germline CDR1 is SGDLS and CDR2 is YYNGEE. CDR3 length equals 13 residues. The chain's CDR3 is CASSVVNTGEPFF. CDR3 sequence (DNA): TGTGCCAGCAGCGTAGTGAACACCGGGGAGCCGTTTTTT.

This clonotype occurred a few times. This chain joins TRBV12-5 and TRBJ2-2; D may be TRBD2 (6 bases). This CDR3 contains 15 residues. The ends were cut back, 5 bases at V and 1 base at J, with 11 bases in the middle. From germline, CDR1 is LGHNT and CDR2 FRNRAP. The CDR3 region is CASGGEAGNTGELFF. In DNA, the CDR3 is TGTGCTAGTGGTGGTGAAGCGGGGAACACCGGGGAGCTGTTTTTT.

The rearrangement uses TRBV11-2 and TRBJ2-3, with TRBD1 matching 10 bases. CDR3 length: 17 amino acids. V gave up 3 bases and J gave up 1 base; unmatched junction bases: 7. Germline V gives CDR1 SGHAT, CDR2 FQNNGV. CDR3: CASSFGTGDLGTDTQYF. CDR3 sequence (DNA): TGTGCCAGCAGCTTTGGGACAGGGGACTTGGGCACAGATACGCAGTATTTT.

In regard to this clonotype: One end of the junction varies from germline; a read error may be responsible. The V call is TRBV25-1, the J call TRBJ2-7; either TRBD1 or TRBD2 may supply D (5 bases each). The CDR3 contains 15 residues. Germline CDR1 and CDR2: MGHDK and SYGVNS. CDR3 DNA sequence: TGTGCCAGCAGTCCGTGGGGGTCGCCTTCCTACGAGCAGAACTTC. This codes for CASSPWGSPSYEQNF.

A single count supports this clonotype. An end of the junction differs from the germline gene, which may be a read error. V and J are TRBV6-2 or TRBV6-3 and TRBJ2-2; tentatively, D is TRBD2 (6 bases). The CDR3 extends over 15 amino acids. Germline assignment: CDR1 MNHEY and CDR2 SVGEGT. The CDR3 sequence is CASSYGGGTVGELFF. The CDR3 nucleotides read TGCGCCAGCAGTTACGGGGGAGGTACCGTCGGGGAGCTGTTTTTT.

In regard to this clonotype: One end of the junction fails to match germline, which may point to a read error. The DNA of the CDR3 is TGTGCCAGCGGCTTAGCGGGAGGTCCCGAGAAGCTGTATTTT. Translation gives CASGLAGGPEKLYF. The chain joins TRBV7-8 to TRBJ2-2, with 10 bases identical to TRBD2. Germline CDR1 reads SGHVS; CDR2 reads FQNEAQ. The CDR3 totals 14 residues.

As concerns this clonotype: A junction boundary mismatches the germline segment, possibly from a read error. The chain couples TRBV2 to TRBJ2-3; TRBD2 matches 9 bases. The CDR3 is 14 amino acids. Germline V lookup: CDR1 SNHLY, CDR2 FYNNEI. DNA for the CDR3: TGTGCCAGCAGCGAAGCGGGAGGTCCCGATCAGCTGTATTTT. Translation: CASSEAGGPDQLYF.

The count of this clonotype is one. The chain joins TRBV6-6 to TRBJ1-1; D unresolved. Germline V gene sequence: CDR1 MNHNY, CDR2 SVGAGI (reference sequence). The CDR3 is made up of 12 amino acids. Trimming cost V 4 bases and J 11 bases, with 14 bases left between them. CDR3: CASSSRTRGAFF. DNA for the CDR3: TGTGCCAGCAGTTCCCGGACTCGCGGGGCTTTCTTT.

J is TRBJ2-7 and V is TRBV5-5; the D is unclear. The CDR3 runs to 13 residues. V was pared by 7 bases and J by 4 bases, with 15 bases between. Germline values: CDR1 SGHKS, CDR2 YYEKEE (reference sequence). CDR3 bases: TGTGCCAGCCAGATGGAGATAGCATACGAGCAGTACTTC. Protein product: CASQMEIAYEQYF.

In the case of this clonotype: At one end the junction does not follow the germline gene, possibly because of a read error. CDR3 in DNA: TGCGCCAGCAGCTTTGGGCAGGGTGGGGGCACTGGAGCTTTCTTT. It yields the protein CASSFGQGGGTGAFF. The chain joins TRBV7-9 to TRBJ1-1; weak D call: TRBD1 (6 bases). The CDR3 loop spans 15 amino acids. The V gene's germline CDR1 is SEHNR and CDR2 FQNEAQ (reference sequence).

This clonotype was counted only a few times. V gene TRBV2 combines with J gene TRBJ2-7; possible D gene TRBD2, 5 bases. Germline V CDR1 and CDR2: SNHLY, FYNNEI. The CDR3 consists of 12 residues. V shed 6 bases and J shed 3 bases, with 9 bases lying between them. CDR3 region: CASSGEHYEQYF. The CDR3 bases are TGTGCCAGCAGCGGGGAACACTACGAGCAGTACTTC.